The TCR beta chain under discussion was sequenced for a study of T cells in narcolepsy. Study information: Patients with NT1 or NT2 and healthy control donors were enrolled.

Sequenced by immunoSEQ multiplex PCR; TCRdb stores in-frame clones only, minus some. Of tens of thousands of clones in the sample, around 86% are singletons; the top ten hold roughly 0.7%. Trimming at V came to 6 bases and at J to 5 bases, leaving 11 bases not matched to a gene. The CDR3 length is 15 residues. Germline V gene lookup returns CDR1 KGHSH and CDR2 LQKENI. Overall study results and limits: Some memory CD4+ repertoires had no autoreactive clone sequences. Autoreactive HCRT-specific and TRIB2-specific clonotypes were marked in same-patient CSF-versus-blood CD4+ comparisons. Autoreactive clonotypes reportedly recurred in blood of same and different patients, not controls.

Turning to this clone: What it recognizes is unknown. Other DNA sequences in this sample translate to the same CDR3.

The V gene is TRBV18, the J gene TRBJ2-5; TRBD2 aligns across 8 bases. Sequenced: memory (CD45RA-) CD4+ T cells from blood. The receptor's source is a human donor in good health. The CDR3 DNA sequence: TGTGCCAGCTCGCCGAACGCGGGGGGCGGGGAGACCCAGTACTTC. Encoded protein: CASSPNAGGGETQYF.